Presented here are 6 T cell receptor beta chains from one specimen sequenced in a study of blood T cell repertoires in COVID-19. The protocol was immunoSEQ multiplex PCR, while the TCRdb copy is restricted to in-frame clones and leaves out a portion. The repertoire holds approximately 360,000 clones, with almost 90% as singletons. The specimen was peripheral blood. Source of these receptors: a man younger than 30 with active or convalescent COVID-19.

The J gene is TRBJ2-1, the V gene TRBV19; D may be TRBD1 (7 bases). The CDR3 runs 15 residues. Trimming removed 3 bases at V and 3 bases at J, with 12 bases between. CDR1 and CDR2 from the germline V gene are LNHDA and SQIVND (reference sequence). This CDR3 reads CASSIRQGGYNEQFF. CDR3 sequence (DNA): TGTGCCAGTAGTATCAGGCAGGGGGGCTACAATGAGCAGTTCTTC.

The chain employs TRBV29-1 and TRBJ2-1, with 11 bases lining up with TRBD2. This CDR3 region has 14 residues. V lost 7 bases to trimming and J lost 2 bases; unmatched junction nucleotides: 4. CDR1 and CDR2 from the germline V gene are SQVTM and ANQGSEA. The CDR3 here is CSAQLAGAYNEQFF. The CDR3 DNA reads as TGCAGCGCTCAACTAGCGGGAGCCTACAATGAGCAGTTCTTC.

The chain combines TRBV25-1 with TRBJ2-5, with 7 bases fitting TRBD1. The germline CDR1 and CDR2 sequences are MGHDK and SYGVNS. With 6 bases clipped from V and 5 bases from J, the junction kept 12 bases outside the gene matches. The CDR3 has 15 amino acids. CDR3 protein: CASSGSGGLGETQYF. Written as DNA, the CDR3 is TGTGCCAGCAGCGGGTCAGGGGGATTGGGGGAGACCCAGTACTTC.

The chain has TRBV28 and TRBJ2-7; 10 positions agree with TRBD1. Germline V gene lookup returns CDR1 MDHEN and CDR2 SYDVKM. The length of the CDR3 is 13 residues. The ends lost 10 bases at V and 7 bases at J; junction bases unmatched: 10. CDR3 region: CATKGQGLLEQYF. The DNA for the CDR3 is TGTGCCACCAAGGGACAGGGGCTTTTGGAGCAGTACTTC.

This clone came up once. CDR3 nucleotide sequence: TGTGCCAGCAGCACCACGGAGCGTGTTGAGGAGCAGTACTTC. Translation: CASSTTERVEEQYF. The rearrangement joins TRBV7-9 to TRBJ2-7, with unresolved D. V was cut by 5 bases and J by 7 bases, with 18 bases left in between. CDR3 length: 14 amino acids. Germline V gene data show CDR1 as SEHNR and CDR2 as FQNEAQ (reference sequence).

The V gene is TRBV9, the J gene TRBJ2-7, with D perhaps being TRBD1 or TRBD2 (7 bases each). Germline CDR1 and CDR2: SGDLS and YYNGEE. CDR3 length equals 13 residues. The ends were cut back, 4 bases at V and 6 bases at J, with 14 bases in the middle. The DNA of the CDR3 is TGTGCCAGCAGCCTAGGGGGCGGGGGCGAGCAGTACTTC. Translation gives CASSLGGGGEQYF.